What follows is one T cell receptor (beta chain) and its context. Its binding antigen is unknown. One base away there is no much larger clone; base qualities are not given. In the prospective study, participants were about 18 to 95 years old, resided in about two dozen geographic areas of the United States, and were enrolled through a virtual design. In the prospective study, cohorts were assigned on the basis of participant-reported clinical history obtained from a screening survey and a study questionnaire. ImmuneRACE Cohort 3 recovered participants were defined by two consecutive negative NP/OP PCR tests, healthcare professional clearance, or symptom resolution. Mobile phlebotomists in the prospective study collected whole blood, serum and a nasopharyngeal or oropharyngeal swab from every participant. Participants in the prospective study had the option to provide additional blood draws and questionnaires over a roughly 2-month period. Before DNA extraction, blood samples from the prospective study were shipped at room temperature or frozen.

TCRbeta CDR3 regions were amplified from genomic DNA by means of the immunoSEQ Assay, a bias-controlled multiplex PCR. Turning to the authors' computational methods: Nucleated cell counts per sample were estimated from amplification of reference gene primers within the assay. To quantify the absolute abundance of each unique TCRbeta CDR3 rearrangement, sequence reads were collapsed and filtered. For each sample, productive Simpson clonality was calculated by taking the square root of Simpson's diversity index across productive rearrangements. Sourced from immuneACCESS, this table was stored by TCRdb with only in-frame sequences that have V and J called. A share of the clones is absent; for the studies checked, an unresolved V gene accounts for under half, and the remainder has no known explanation. V and J calls and clone size follow that table, whereas D and trimming were derived from the DNA. In this sample the table shows some 270,000 clones, approximately 85% of which occur a single time. The ten largest clones capture 3.5% to 5.5% of the sample.

The sample originates from a study of blood T cell repertoires in COVID-19 (dated by TCRdb to the early 2020s). About the full investigation: The collaborator samples originated in the United States, Italy and Spain and spanned the acute and convalescent phases of COVID-19. The prospective study material was composed of cDNA or gDNA derived from T cells, B-cell-depleted T cells, or PBMCs. Deeply sampled blood TCRbeta repertoires from subjects exposed to, actively infected with, or recovered from COVID-19 were included in the dataset. The repertoires were released in a freely available public database meant as a resource for research on the immune response to SARS-CoV-2. Samples were obtained from the ongoing ImmuneRACE study (first 160 participants) and from 1,254 subjects provided by 6 global collaborators. Nearly every sample came with metadata listing a de-identified subject ID, COVID-19 status, age in years and sex. Where available, HLA class I and class II types were taken from metadata supplied by the sample provider and were not determined by assay-based typing.

CDR3 length: 15 amino acids, cysteine to phenylalanine. Only the CDR3 part of the read is kept: 45 bases, read in frame from the first base. Relative to germline, V is missing 7 bases and J is missing 8 bases, with 11 bases of the junction outside any gene match. CDR1 SNHLY and CDR2 FYNNEI are derived from the germline V gene. Points the paper makes about the study in general: The quantity of clinical and demographic metadata differed by source and by participant and was supplied without curation.

This TCR was recovered from a woman aged 30 to 39 who had recovered from COVID-19. The V gene is TRBV2 and the J gene is TRBJ1-6, and TRBD1 aligns with 7 junction nucleotides. Sample: PBMCs or T cells enriched from blood (not recorded which). The nucleotide sequence is given as TGTGCCAGCACGACAGGGTGGAGGTTGGATTCACCCCTCCACTTT. It translates to CASTTGWRLDSPLHF.